This T cell receptor (beta chain) appears in the sequencing data of a study of cytomegalovirus exposure and HLA in healthy donors. The primer mix had 60 Vbeta and 13 Jbeta primers. The repertoire was sequenced with immunoSEQ multiplex PCR; TCRdb's copy has only in-frame clones and lacks some. The table records 110,000 or so clones, approximately 69% of them present only once. V shed 4 bases and J shed 5 bases, with 14 bases lying between them. CDR1 SEHNR and CDR2 FQNEAQ come from the germline V gene (reference sequence). CDR3 length equals 14 residues. Study-level points and caveats: As was reported, the classifier diagnosed cytomegalovirus status with high specificity and sensitivity. Researchers counted about 150 TCR beta chains as cytomegalovirus-associated. According to an earlier analysis, most TCR beta V segments yielded productive rearrangements about 87% or about 30% of the time.

A few counts support this clone. Its antigen is currently unknown. This rearrangement joins TRBV7-9 to TRBJ2-5; D is ambiguous. The receptor's source is a woman between 40 and 50 years old in good health and CMV-seropositive. Sequenced sample: PBMCs. The CDR3 DNA sequence: TGTGCCAGCAGCTCGCCCGCCTTTCGGGAGACCCAGTACTTC. Amino acid sequence: CASSSPAFRETQYF. Using reference TRBV7-9 and TRBJ2-5 for the parts outside the CDR3, the full variable domain is DTGVSQNPRHKITKRGQNVTFRCDPISEHNRLYWYRQTLGQGPEFLTYFQNEAQLEKSRLLSDRFSAERPKGSFSTLEIQRTEQGDSAMYLCASSSPAFRETQYFGPGTRLLVL.